This passage covers 20 T cell receptor beta chains from one sample sequenced in a study of cytomegalovirus exposure and HLA in healthy donors. PCR employed 60 Vbeta and 13 Jbeta primers. Generated by immunoSEQ multiplex PCR, the TCRdb table keeps only in-frame clones and is missing some. The sample has under 85,000 clones; roughly 79% are singletons. The sequencing sample was made of PBMCs. These TCRs come from a man in his forties or fifties in good health and CMV-seronegative.

The chain has TRBV15 and TRBJ2-1; D uncertain. Per the germline V gene, CDR1 is LNHNV and CDR2 is YYDKDF (reference sequence). V lost 3 bases and J lost 10, with 16 bases in between. The CDR3 is 14 amino acids. For the CDR3, the DNA is TGTGCCACCAGCAGCCGAGAGATTGGTCGGGAGCAGTTCTTC. Protein sequence: CATSSREIGREQFF.

The rearrangement links TRBV5-4 to TRBJ2-5; tentatively, D is TRBD1 (6 bases). CDR1 and CDR2 from the germline V gene are SGHNT and YYREEE (reference sequence). The CDR3 consists of 16 residues. V was trimmed by 5 bases and J by 3 bases, leaving 20 bases between them. CDR3 nucleotides: TGTGCCAGCAGACCCACGGCTTCCTCAGGGGAAGAGACCCAGTACTTC. Protein product: CASRPTASSGEETQYF. The entire variable domain, with the rest obtained from reference TRBV5-4 and TRBJ2-5, is as follows: ETGVTQSPTHLIKTRGQQVTLRCSSQSGHNTVSWYQQALGQGPQFIFQYYREEENGRGNFPPRFSGLQFPNYSSELNVNALELDDSALYLCASRPTASSGEETQYFGPGTRLLVL.

The genes are TRBV29-1 and TRBJ2-7, with 7 bases aligning to TRBD1. The junction had 10 bases not matched to a gene; V was cut back by 3 bases and J by 8 bases. Germline V gene lookup returns CDR1 SQVTM and CDR2 ANQGSEA. The CDR3 sequence is 13 residues long. CDR3 sequence reads: CSVEPLGTVQQYF. The CDR3 DNA follows: TGCAGCGTTGAGCCCCTCGGGACAGTTCAGCAGTACTTC.

This sequence joins TRBV18 and TRBJ2-1, with 10 bases aligning to TRBD1. CDR3 length equals 14 residues. V was clipped by 4 bases and J by 10 bases; unmatched bases: 7. CDR1 and CDR2 from the germline V gene are KGHSH and LQKENI. In DNA form, the CDR3 reads TGTGCCAGCTCACAGAGACAGGGGGCGCAAGAGCAGTTCTTC. Protein sequence: CASSQRQGAQEQFF.

The CDR3 spells CANRINFNRGSNEKLFF. CDR3 nucleotides: TGTGCCAACAGAATAAACTTTAACAGGGGCTCTAATGAAAAACTGTTTTTT. V gene TRBV28 combines with J gene TRBJ1-4; TRBD1 matches at 7 bases. This CDR3 comprises 17 residues. V lost 10 bases to trimming and J lost 3 bases; unmatched junction nucleotides: 17. Germline-derived CDR1 and CDR2 are MDHEN and SYDVKM.

With regard to this clone: The junction shows a germline mismatch at one end, possibly a read error. The chain is built from TRBV5-1 and TRBJ2-3; weak D call: TRBD1 (6 bases). CDR1 is SGHRS, CDR2 YFSETQ, per germline. CDR3 length equals 15 residues. CDR3 in DNA: TGCGCCAACAGCTCAGATGGACAGATAGCAGATACGCAGTATTTT. Encoded protein: CANSSDGQIADTQYF. The whole variable domain, filled in from reference TRBV5-1 and TRBJ2-3, reads KAGVTQTPRYLIKTRGQQVTLSCSPISGHRSVSWYQQTPGQGLQFLFEYFSETQRNKGNFPGRFSGRQFSNSRSEMNVSTLELGDSALYLCANSSDGQIADTQYFGPGTRLTVL.

In regard to this clone: Germline and junction disagree at one end, which may indicate a read error. V usage is TRBV11-2 and J usage is TRBJ2-5, with D perhaps matching TRBD2 (7 bases). CDR1 SGHAT and CDR2 FQNNGV come from the germline V gene. This CDR3 is 16 amino acids long. This CDR3 reads CASSSRGAGARASQDF. CDR3 coding DNA: TGTGCCAGCAGCTCTAGAGGGGCGGGGGCGCGTGCATCCCAGGACTTC.

This clone is a singleton in its sample. The chain joins TRBV23-1 to TRBJ1-1, with D unclear. TRBV23-1 has ORF status, its function being uncertain. V lost 7 bases to trimming and J lost 5 bases, with 14 bases between them. This CDR3 comprises 13 residues. CDR3 in amino acids: CASMYRENTEAFF. CDR3 nucleotide sequence: TGCGCCAGCATGTATAGGGAGAATACTGAAGCTTTCTTT.

V is TRBV18 and J is TRBJ2-1, with D possibly being TRBD2 (6 bases). The ends were cut back, 3 bases at V and 3 bases at J, with 9 bases in the middle. Germline CDR1 is KGHSH and CDR2 is LQKENI. The CDR3 covers 14 residues. CDR3 in DNA: TGTGCCAGCTCACCTGCGGGACTCTACAATGAGCAGTTCTTC. Translation gives CASSPAGLYNEQFF.

V usage is TRBV2 and J usage is TRBJ2-7, with 10 bases fitting TRBD2. Germline CDR1 reads SNHLY; CDR2 reads FYNNEI. Unmatched junction bases numbered 1, after V lost 7 bases and J lost 4 bases. This CDR3 has 12 amino acids. The CDR3 protein is CASKTSGYEQYF. The CDR3 DNA sequence: TGTGCCAGCAAGACTAGCGGGTACGAGCAGTACTTC. Variable domain in full (rest from reference TRBV2 and TRBJ2-7): EPEVTQTPSHQVTQMGQEVILRCVPISNHLYFYWYRQILGQKVEFLVSFYNNEISEKSEIFDDQFSVERPDGSNFTLKIRSTKLEDSAMYFCASKTSGYEQYFGPGTRLTVT.

The chain links TRBV2 to TRBJ2-1; D might be TRBD2 (8 bases). Germline loops: CDR1 SNHLY, CDR2 FYNNEI. V was trimmed by 7 bases and J by 10 bases, leaving 20 bases between them. This CDR3 comprises 14 residues. The CDR3 coding sequence is TGTGCCAGCACCGGGACTAGACAGGGAGGCGAGCAGTTCTTC. Protein sequence: CASTGTRQGGEQFF.

The chain uses TRBV5-1 and TRBJ2-1; D might be TRBD2 (6 bases). The CDR3 is made up of 17 amino acids. V lost 4 bases and J lost 9, with 26 bases in between. The germline CDR1 and CDR2 sequences are SGHRS and YFSETQ. CDR3 nucleotide sequence: TGCGCCAGCAGCCAAAGTAGCGGAGGGACGGGCTACGGTGAGCAGTTCTTC. Translating it yields CASSQSSGGTGYGEQFF.

The rearrangement joins TRBV19 to TRBJ1-1, with D perhaps TRBD1 (5 bases). Trimming took 6 bases from V and 0 from J, leaving 11 bases between them. Germline V gives CDR1 LNHDA, CDR2 SQIVND (reference sequence). The CDR3 sequence is 14 residues long. This CDR3 reads CASSRQIMNTEAFF. The DNA of the CDR3 is TGTGCCAGTAGCCGACAGATCATGAACACTGAAGCTTTCTTT.

The CDR3 bases are TGTGCCACCAGCAGCCGGACAGCCCTTAATGAAAAACTGTTTTTT. This codes for CATSSRTALNEKLFF. The genes are TRBV15 and TRBJ1-4, with D tentatively TRBD1 (6 bases). CDR3 length: 15 amino acids. Deletions cut 3 bases from V and 4 bases from J, with 12 bases between. Germline values: CDR1 LNHNV, CDR2 YYDKDF (reference sequence).

This chain connects TRBV28 to TRBJ1-4, with TRBD1 as a possible D gene (6 bases). The CDR3 spans 12 residues. Per the germline V gene, CDR1 is MDHEN and CDR2 is SYDVKM. V shed 2 bases and J shed 8 bases, with 6 bases lying between them. The CDR3 region is CASSLRGEKLFF. CDR3 nucleotides: TGTGCCAGCAGTTTAAGGGGGGAAAAACTGTTTTTT.

This clone was seen just once. V usage is TRBV28 and J usage is TRBJ1-1; D not resolved. CDR3 size: 13 residues. From germline, CDR1 is MDHEN and CDR2 SYDVKM. The V gene lost 1 base and the J gene lost 8 bases, with 11 bases spanning the gap. The CDR3: CASSLSLPQEAFF. In nucleotides, the CDR3 is TGTGCCAGCAGTTTATCCCTCCCCCAGGAAGCTTTCTTT.

This clone was observed a handful of times. The chain recombines TRBV2 with TRBJ1-5, with 10 positions matching TRBD1. Germline V gene lookup returns CDR1 SNHLY and CDR2 FYNNEI. The CDR3 extends over 13 amino acids. J gave up 7 bases and V 10 bases, and 7 bases lay outside the gene matches. The CDR3 DNA reads TGTGCCACTTCCGGGACAGGGGAACAGCCCCAGCATTTT. It yields the protein CATSGTGEQPQHF.

The chain carries TRBV7-8 and TRBJ2-5, with 7 bases identical to TRBD1. Germline CDR1 SGHVS, CDR2 FQNEAQ. CDR3 length equals 14 residues. The V segment lost 6 bases and the J segment 5 bases; nucleotides outside the gene matches: 9. The CDR3 nucleotides are TGTGCCAGCAGAGTCAACAGGGGAGCGGAGACCCAGTACTTC. It is translated as CASRVNRGAETQYF.

This clone was detected a few times. The chain joins TRBV27 to TRBJ1-2, with 7 nucleotides matching TRBD1. The CDR3 consists of 13 residues. V trimming: 5 bases; J trimming: 8 bases; junction bases outside the gene matches: 8. Germline lookup yields CDR1 MNHEY and CDR2 SMNVEV (reference sequence). The CDR3 sequence: CASSPGQVRGYTF. CDR3 in DNA: TGTGCCAGCAGTCCCGGACAGGTCCGAGGCTACACCTTC.

The V call is TRBV15, the J call TRBJ2-7, with 7 bases lining up with TRBD2. V lost 3 bases and J lost 2; bases outside the gene matches: 10. Germline V gene lookup returns CDR1 LNHNV and CDR2 YYDKDF (reference sequence). The CDR3 covers 16 residues. The CDR3 spells CATSSEGGSRAYEQYF. CDR3 DNA: TGTGCCACCAGCAGTGAGGGCGGGAGTAGGGCCTACGAGCAGTACTTC.